This TCR beta chain was sequenced in a study of T cell changes during pregnancy in multiple sclerosis. This table comes from immunoSEQ multiplex PCR, and its TCRdb copy is limited to in-frame clones, with some not included. This sample yields about 74,000 clones, of which 80% to 95% are seen a single time; 3.5% to 4.5% belongs to the top ten. The CDR3 spans 14 residues. The germline V gene has CDR1 SGHVS and CDR2 FNYEAQ. V was shortened by 3 bases and J by 4 bases, with 12 bases between the two germline ends. The TCR originated in a female donor in good health, enrolled as a control in a pregnancy study. The V call is TRBV7-6, the J call TRBJ1-2, with a possible D match to TRBD1 (6 bases). Specimen: peripheral blood, collected after pregnancy. CDR3 in amino acids: CASSLGGAAYGYTF. The CDR3 DNA reads as TGTGCCAGCAGCTTGGGGGGGGCGGCCTATGGCTACACCTTC.